Below are 9 T cell receptor beta chains sequenced from a single sample in a study of OX40 agonist ivuxolimab in advanced cancers. Sequencing was performed with immunoSEQ multiplex PCR; in TCRdb, only in-frame clones are kept and a portion is missing. The sample records 40,000 to 60,000 clones, less than 85% being singletons. The sequencing here drew on CD4+ or CD8+ T cells sorted from blood, taken in a trial of the OX40 agonist ivuxolimab. Receptors were obtained from an adult with an advanced solid tumor such as melanoma, head and neck, liver or kidney cancer.

The V call is TRBV9, the J call TRBJ2-5; 9 bases align to TRBD2. Germline V lookup: CDR1 SGDLS, CDR2 YYNGEE. V lost 4 bases, J lost 5 bases, and 12 bases stayed unmatched. CDR3 length: 16 amino acids. The DNA for the CDR3 is TGTGCCAGCAGCCCTTCAGCGGGGGGACCTCAGGAGACCCAGTACTTC. Its protein product is CASSPSAGGPQETQYF.

V gene TRBV5-1 combines with J gene TRBJ1-1; D remains ambiguous. V lost 0 bases to trimming and J lost 1 base, with 7 bases between them. This CDR3 spans 14 amino acids. Germline V gene sequence: CDR1 SGHRS, CDR2 YFSETQ. The CDR3 region is CASSLGRGNTEAFF. The CDR3 region has the DNA TGCGCCAGCAGCTTGGGTCGGGGGAACACTGAAGCTTTCTTT.

The chain recombines TRBV27 with TRBJ1-2; possibly TRBD1 for D (6 bases). This CDR3 is 13 amino acids long. Germline CDR1 MNHEY, CDR2 SMNVEV (reference sequence). Trimming removed 8 bases at V and 6 bases at J, with 16 bases between. This chain's CDR3 is CASSSGGRDGYTF. CDR3 nucleotides: TGTGCCAGCTCTTCGGGGGGGCGCGATGGCTACACCTTC.

The chain employs TRBV9 and TRBJ1-3; D call uncertain. Germline loops: CDR1 SGDLS, CDR2 YYNGEE. V was cut by 4 bases and J by 0 bases, with 8 bases left in between. The CDR3 totals 14 residues. The CDR3 is CASSSGSSGNTIYF. CDR3 in DNA: TGTGCCAGCAGCTCGGGGAGCTCTGGAAACACCATATATTTT.

DNA of the CDR3: TGTGCCAGCAGGACAGGGGTTACAGATACGCAGTATTTT. Protein sequence: CASRTGVTDTQYF. The V call is TRBV27, the J call TRBJ2-3, with 8 bases fitting TRBD1. The ends lost 6 bases at V and 3 bases at J; junction bases unmatched: 2. Germline V gives CDR1 MNHEY, CDR2 SMNVEV (reference sequence). The CDR3 is made up of 13 amino acids.

Written as DNA, the CDR3 is TGTGCCAGCAGCTTAGGTGGGCAAGAGACCCAGTACTTC. This encodes CASSLGGQETQYF. This chain links TRBV7-7 with TRBJ2-5, with unresolved D. Deletions cut 1 base from V and 2 bases from J, with 5 bases between. In germline, CDR1 is SSHAT, CDR2 FNYEAQ (reference sequence). CDR3 size: 13 residues.

This chain joins TRBV4-3 and TRBJ2-1, with D perhaps TRBD2 (6 bases). With 4 bases removed from V and 6 bases from J, the gap between germline ends came to 13 bases. Germline CDR1 reads LGHNA; CDR2 reads YSLEER. This CDR3 is built from 14 residues. This CDR3 reads CASSPGPSANEQFF. The CDR3 DNA reads as TGCGCCAGCAGCCCCGGACCTAGCGCCAATGAGCAGTTCTTC.

The CDR3 reads CASSLPVGNTEAFF. The CDR3 DNA follows: TGTGCCAGCAGTCTCCCCGTTGGGAACACTGAAGCTTTCTTT. This sequence joins TRBV7-9 and TRBJ1-1; unclear D gene. The CDR3 contains 14 residues. V was pared by 6 bases and J by 1 base, with 12 bases between. CDR1 is SEHNR and CDR2 is FQNEAQ in the germline V gene (reference sequence). The full variable domain, its missing parts supplied by reference TRBV7-9 and TRBJ1-1, is DTGVSQNPRHKITKRGQNVTFRCDPISEHNRLYWYRQTLGQGPEFLTYFQNEAQLEKSRLLSDRFSAERPKGSFSTLEIQRTEQGDSAMYLCASSLPVGNTEAFFGQGTRLTVV.

This chain joins TRBV7-9 and TRBJ2-1; D ambiguous. The CDR3 is 14 amino acids. The germline V gene encodes CDR1 SEHNR and CDR2 FQNEAQ (reference sequence). With 1 base removed from V and 8 bases from J, the gap between germline ends came to 12 bases. For the CDR3, the DNA is TGTGCCAGCAGCTTAGGGGGATGGTATGATGAGCAGTTCTTC. Amino acid sequence: CASSLGGWYDEQFF.